The rows below give T cell receptor beta chains drawn from one sample of a study of blood T cell repertoires in COVID-19. The method was immunoSEQ multiplex PCR; TCRdb's version includes in-frame clones alone and lacks a portion of them. The sample contains roughly 150,000 clones, about 80% of which appear only once. Sequencing input: peripheral blood. These receptors all come from a woman of 80 years or more with acute or convalescent COVID-19. CDR3s leave out the opening cysteine and the closing phenylalanine or tryptophan. Not all rows give a size; the values are once, few, many and, for expanded clones, a class.

>TRBJ1-5|.|TRBV6-6
ASSQTRTGNQPQH
>TRBJ1-2|.|TRBV10-3
AISEGQGNT
>TRBJ2-2|.|TRBV12-5
ASGLEGTSYTGELF
>TRBJ1-2|few|TRBV19
ASSIPGTGSLHGYT
>TRBJ1-4|few|TRBV27
ASRRDSVNEKLF
>TRBJ2-5|.|TRBV5-6
ASSLEGSVQETQY
>TRBJ2-7|.|TRBV6-6
ASRGLAGGSYEQY
>TRBJ2-1|.|TRBV3-1/TRBV3-2
ASSQGLGPYNEQF
>TRBJ1-4|.|TRBV7-9
ASSLPPGSNEKLF
>TRBJ1-5|.|TRBV5-8
ASSWTADQPQH
>TRBJ2-4|.|TRBV28
ASSSPRDRAKNIQY
>TRBJ1-2|.|TRBV7-6
ASSPHGGRYDYGYT
>TRBJ2-7|few|TRBV5-1
ASSPAPGTSFYEQY
>TRBJ1-1|.|TRBV6-2/TRBV6-3
ASSYGVQGAVNTEAF
>TRBJ1-6|.|TRBV6-6
ASSYAGDRGNSPLH
>TRBJ1-5|.|TRBV2
ASTIDRGQISQH
>TRBJ1-3|.|TRBV30
AWSAPGQSSGNTIY
>TRBJ2-1|.|TRBV5-8
ASSLVPLAGVHNEQF
>TRBJ2-1|.|TRBV12-3/TRBV12-4
ASSLWEADEQF
>TRBJ1-4|once|TRBV7-2
ASSSDGSTNEKLF
>TRBJ2-1|.|TRBV5-1
ASSWSGQTYNEQF
>TRBJ1-3|.|TRBV5-1
ASSLSAGGKDTIY
>TRBJ1-4|.|TRBV6-5
ASSSRGNEKLF
>TRBJ2-7|.|TRBV5-8
ASSFRTGQGGLEQY
>TRBJ2-1|.|TRBV6-2/TRBV6-3
ASSYSPGGGSYNEQF
>TRBJ1-4|.|TRBV4-2
ASSQDMGSEKLF
>TRBJ2-5|.|TRBV7-9
ASTGPGQEWETQY
>TRBJ2-1|.|TRBV9
ASSVAGRGHHEQF
>TRBJ1-2|.|TRBV5-4
ASSLPGQDYGYT
>TRBJ1-5|once|TRBV6-5
ASSYSIGQPQH
>TRBJ2-2|.|TRBV5-1
ASSPGLAGANTGELF
>TRBJ1-4|.|TRBV7-2
ASSLAPSGAREKLF
>TRBJ2-3|few|TRBV28
ASRLTSGHTDTQY
>TRBJ2-5|.|TRBV3-1/TRBV3-2
ASSPGLAGTTY
>TRBJ2-7|.|TRBV4-1
ASSQDETGDYEQY
>TRBJ1-1|.|TRBV19
ASSMRPGQGVENTEAF
>TRBJ2-7|.|TRBV6-2/TRBV6-3
ASSYSRGSYEQY